This is a list of T cell receptor beta chains from one sample in a study of CD8 T cells in Susac syndrome. TCRdb re-called the immunoSEQ multiplex PCR reads with MiXCR, one entry per CDR3 protein. This table has about 49,000 distinct CDR3 sequences, 80% to 95% appearing once. The sequencing sample was made of CD8+ T cells from PBMCs. These receptors all stem from a human donor in good health. Both conserved end residues are part of each CDR3. A D gene is named only where the DNA matches it firmly. The size of a clone is reported for some rows only, either as once, few or many, or as a class for expanded clones.

>.|TRBV9|.|TRBJ2-1
TGTGCCAGCAGCGTAGGAGGGAGTGATGAGCAGTTCTTC
CASSVGGSDEQFF
>.|TRBV24-1|.|TRBJ1-2
TGTGCCACCAGTGATTTTAGGACGGGTGGCTACACCTTC
CATSDFRTGGYTF
>.|TRBV27|TRBD1|TRBJ1-5
TGTGCCAGCAGATTGACAGGGGCAGCACAGCCCCAGCATTTT
CASRLTGAAQPQHF
>.|TRBV29-1|TRBD1|TRBJ2-1
TGCAGCGTCCAGACAGGGGGCTTCTACAATGAGCAGTTCTTC
CSVQTGGFYNEQFF
>.|TRBV27|.|TRBJ2-5
TGTGCCAGCAGTTGGGTCAAGGGGCCCTACCAAGAGACCCAGTACTTC
CASSWVKGPYQETQYF
>few|TRBV28|.|TRBJ1-1
TGTGCCAGCACCTTGGGAGGTATGAACACTGAAGCTTTCTTT
CASTLGGMNTEAFF
>few|TRBV27|.|TRBJ2-7
TGTGCCAGCAGTTTGGAGGGCTCCTACGAGCAGTACTTC
CASSLEGSYEQYF
>.|TRBV7-2|TRBD2|TRBJ2-1
TGTGCCAGCAGTCCCCTTCATACTAGCGGATACAATGAGCAGTTCTTC
CASSPLHTSGYNEQFF
>.|TRBV2|.|TRBJ1-3
TGTGCCAGCTTGGGATTGAGAAACACCATATATTTT
CASLGLRNTIYF
>.|TRBV20-1|.|TRBJ1-4
TGCAGTGCTAGAGTAATGGCAACTAATGAAAAACTGTTTTTT
CSARVMATNEKLFF
>.|TRBV29-1|TRBD2|TRBJ2-5
TGCAGCGCCCCCCCGGGAGGACCCCAAGAGACCCAGTACTTC
CSAPPGGPQETQYF
>.|TRBV13|TRBD2|TRBJ2-3
TGTGCCTGCAGCTTATCAGAACTAGCGGGAGCAGATACGCAGTATTTT
CACSLSELAGADTQYF
>few|TRBV29-1|TRBD1|TRBJ2-7
TGCAGCGTTTTGGGACAGGGGGCGAACGAGCAGTACTTC
CSVLGQGANEQYF
>.|TRBV19|TRBD2|TRBJ2-1
TGTGCCAGTAGTATTGGGTCTAGCGGGCCCTCCTACAATGAGCAGTTCTTC
CASSIGSSGPSYNEQFF
>.|TRBV29-1|TRBD1|TRBJ1-2
TGCAGCGTTCCTAAGGGGGCCGGCTATGGCTACACCTTC
CSVPKGAGYGYTF
>.|TRBV7-6|TRBD2|TRBJ2-5
TGTGCCAGCAGCTTAGATTCAGAAGCGGGGCTCACACAGACCCAGTACTTC
CASSLDSEAGLTQTQYF
>.|TRBV29-1|.|TRBJ2-7
TGCAGCGTTGAAGCTGCAGGGCTAAGGGAGCAGTACTTC
CSVEAAGLREQYF
>.|TRBV6-2/TRBV6-3|.|TRBJ2-1
TGTGCCAGCAGTCCTCAGGGTCCCAATGAGCAGTTCTTC
CASSPQGPNEQFF
>.|TRBV6-2/TRBV6-3|TRBD2|TRBJ2-3
TGTGCCAGCAGCCCGGGACTAGTGATCGGAGATACGCAGTATTTT
CASSPGLVIGDTQYF
>.|TRBV20-1|.|TRBJ1-5
TGCAGTGCTAGGTTGGGTTCTCAGCCCCAGCATTTT
CSARLGSQPQHF
>.|TRBV23-1|.|TRBJ2-3
TGCGCCAGCAGTCAATCAAGGCATCATTCCCCCCTCTTTTTGGATACGCAGTATTTT
CASSQSRHHSPLFLDTQYF
>.|TRBV6-5|.|TRBJ2-3
TGTGCCAGCAGGACTGGGGGTTTAGATACGCAGTATTTT
CASRTGGLDTQYF
>.|TRBV6-1|.|TRBJ1-5
TGTGCCAGCAGTACCCAAGGGGTACGTCAGCCCCAGCATTTT
CASSTQGVRQPQHF
>few|TRBV3-1|TRBD2|TRBJ2-1
TGTGCCAGCAGCCCAGCGGGATATGAATACAATGAGCAGTTCTTC
CASSPAGYEYNEQFF
>.|TRBV7-6|TRBD2|TRBJ2-1
TGTGCCAGCAGCTTAGCCACTAGCGGGACTTACAATGAGCAGTTCTTC
CASSLATSGTYNEQFF
>.|TRBV7-8|TRBD1|TRBJ2-2
TGTGCCAGCAGGGGGACAGTGTCTCCCGGGGAGCTGTTTTTT
CASRGTVSPGELFF
>.|TRBV4-2|.|TRBJ2-7
TGTGCCAGCAGCCCCGGGCTAGAGACTTACGAGCAGTACTTC
CASSPGLETYEQYF
>once|TRBV13|.|TRBJ2-7
TGTGCCAGCAGCTTCCCACCGGAATCCTACGAGCAGTACTTC
CASSFPPESYEQYF
>.|TRBV10-3|TRBD1|TRBJ2-5
TGTGCCATCAGTGATGCGACAGGGGGTCAAGAGACCCAGTACTTC
CAISDATGGQETQYF
>.|TRBV23-1|TRBD2|TRBJ2-7
TGCGCCAGCAGTCAAAGGACTAGCGGGAGTTACGAGCAGTACTTC
CASSQRTSGSYEQYF
>.|TRBV13|.|TRBJ1-2
TGTGCCAGCAGCTCGGTGCCTACAGGCAGCTATGGCTACACCTTC
CASSSVPTGSYGYTF
>.|TRBV4-1|.|TRBJ2-5
TGCGCCAGCAGCCAAGTTCACGGGGCGCAGACCCAGTACTTC
CASSQVHGAQTQYF
>once|TRBV7-8|.|TRBJ2-7
TGTGCCAGCAGCCCTGGGCCGGTGCCGCAGTACTTC
CASSPGPVPQYF
>.|TRBV24-1|TRBD1|TRBJ2-7
TGTGCCACCAGTGACGGGACAGGGATGGGCGAGCAGTACTTC
CATSDGTGMGEQYF
>.|TRBV7-9|TRBD2|TRBJ2-7
TGTGCCAGCACCCGCCCGGGGGGGGATGAGCAGTACTTC
CASTRPGGDEQYF
>medium-sized|TRBV27|.|TRBJ1-1
TGTGCCAGTAGCCTAGGGGGGAACACTGAAGCTTTCTTT
CASSLGGNTEAFF
>.|TRBV11-2|.|TRBJ2-1
TGTGCCAGCAGCTTAAATGGGGATGAGCAGTTCTTC
CASSLNGDEQFF
>once|TRBV20-1|TRBD1|TRBJ2-7
TGCAGTGCCGAACCAGGGGGCGAAGTGTACCCGGACCACAGGGCTTACGAGCAGTACTTC
CSAEPGGEVYPDHRAYEQYF
>.|TRBV4-1|.|TRBJ2-1
TGCGCCAGCAGCCAAGCTGTCGCCGGGGGAGGCTACAATGAGCAGTTCTTC
CASSQAVAGGGYNEQFF
>.|TRBV12-3/TRBV12-4|.|TRBJ2-7
TGTGCCAGCAGCTCCGCCCAAGACAGCGCCTACGAGCAGTACTTC
CASSSAQDSAYEQYF
>.|TRBV29-1|.|TRBJ2-1
TGCAGCGTCCATACTTTGAGCTCCTACAATGAGCAGTTCTTC
CSVHTLSSYNEQFF
>.|TRBV4-2|TRBD1|TRBJ1-2
TGTGCCAGCAGCCAAGAAGACAGGGGACTCCATGGCTACACCTTC
CASSQEDRGLHGYTF
>.|TRBV6-4|.|TRBJ2-1
TGTGCCAGCAGTGACGGGGAGGCCTACAATGAGCAGTTCTTC
CASSDGEAYNEQFF
>.|TRBV7-9|.|TRBJ1-1
TGTGCCAGCAGCTCAAGACTGACTGAAGCTTTCTTT
CASSSRLTEAFF
>.|TRBV10-3|TRBD2|TRBJ2-5
TGTGCCATCAGTGAGGGGGAGCGGGAGGTCGAGACCCAGTACTTC
CAISEGEREVETQYF